This TCR beta chain appears in the sequencing data of a study of siplizumab effects on memory and regulatory T cells. Study results and caveats: Mappable alloreactive CD4+ clones averaged approximately 62% Treg-derived with siplizumab versus 26.9% in controls. Memory cells seemed less diverse than naive T cells, which seemed major alloresponse contributors. A minor share of alloreactive clones matched unstimulated subsets. About 80-96% of proliferating CD4+ or CD8+ clones had no assignable naive or memory phenotype.

Some clones are missing from TCRdb's copy, which holds only in-frame ones; the method was immunoSEQ multiplex PCR. This sample has some 100,000 clones, with around 94% found just once. For this clone: Its antigen is undetermined.

This TCR came from a human donor in good health. Sequencing used Tregs sorted from blood.

The CDR3 sequence is CASSLSSYYGTDLSYEQYF. The CDR3 region has the DNA TGTGCCAGCAGTTTAAGCAGTTATTACGGGACAGATCTCTCCTACGAGCAGTACTTC. The chain couples TRBV27 to TRBJ2-7; TRBD1 agrees at 7 bases. The CDR3 is made up of 19 amino acids. The V segment lost 2 bases and the J segment 0 bases; nucleotides outside the gene matches: 16. CDR1 is MNHEY, CDR2 SMNVEV, per germline (reference sequence).